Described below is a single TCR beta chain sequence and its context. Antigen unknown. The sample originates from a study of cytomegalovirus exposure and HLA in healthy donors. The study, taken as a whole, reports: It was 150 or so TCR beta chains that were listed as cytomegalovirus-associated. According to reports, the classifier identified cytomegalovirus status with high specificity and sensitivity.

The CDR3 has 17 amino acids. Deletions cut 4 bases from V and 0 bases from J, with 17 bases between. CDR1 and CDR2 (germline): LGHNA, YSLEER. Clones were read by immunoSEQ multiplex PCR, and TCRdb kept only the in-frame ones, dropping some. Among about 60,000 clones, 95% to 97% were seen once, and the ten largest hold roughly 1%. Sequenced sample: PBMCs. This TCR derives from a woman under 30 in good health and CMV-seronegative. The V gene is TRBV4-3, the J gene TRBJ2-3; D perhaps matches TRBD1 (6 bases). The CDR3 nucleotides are TGCGCCAGCAGCCCCCAGGGGTACGCAGGGAGCACAGATACGCAGTATTTT. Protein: CASSPQGYAGSTDTQYF.